This T cell receptor beta chain was identified in a study of cytomegalovirus exposure and HLA in healthy donors. Study background: The 120 validation repertoires, a later analysis reported, used the same platform as the roughly 660 repertoires from the first cohort. The study, taken as a whole, reports: Rare sequences made up most TCRs, while some public TCRs were found in many donors.

Measured with immunoSEQ multiplex PCR; TCRdb has only the in-frame clones, and not every one. The data hold around 80,000 clones, with roughly 96% observed a single time. The CDR3 loop spans 13 amino acids. The V end lost 0 bases, the J end lost 3 bases, and 3 bases lay between the germline ends. Germline V gene data show CDR1 as LGHNA and CDR2 as YNFKEQ. Points on this clone: Its cognate antigen is unknown.

The donors were members of the validation cohort, which comprised roughly 130 subjects and was separate from the first cohort of 600 to 850 subjects. V usage is TRBV4-2 and J usage is TRBJ1-5; D is unresolved. This receptor was identified in a woman aged 18-29 years in good health and CMV-seronegative. The sequenced sample consisted of PBMCs. DNA for the CDR3: TGTGCCAGCAGCCAAGACAACAATCAGCCCCAGCATTTT. This gives the protein CASSQDNNQPQHF.